This TCR beta chain was documented in a study of T-cell memory formation after mild COVID-19. The 5'RACE method, run with constant-segment primers, produced TCR alpha and TCR beta cDNA libraries (carrying sample barcodes and UMIs). Each CDR3 protein gets one entry after TCRdb re-called the 5' RACE reads with MiXCR. The sample yields about 600,000 distinct CDR3 sequences, less than 25% seen once. As to this clonotype: Its target is not known.

Study-level points and caveats: Clones shrinking from day 15 to 85 showed even CD4/CD8 mixes; later expanders tilted CD4+.

Input material: PBMCs or a T cell subset sorted from them (not recorded which). The sequence derives from an adult woman who had mild COVID-19 (a few samples of this study predate the infection). Cell type and time point are not known.

Written as DNA, the CDR3 is TGTGCCAGCAGCCCGGGAGTCGGGGCTTTCTTT. It yields the protein CASSPGVGAFF. The chain joins TRBV3-1 to TRBJ1-1, with D unclear. Trimming left V 4 bases short and J 11 bases short, with 11 bases between. The length of the CDR3 is 11 residues. CDR1 LGHDT and CDR2 YNNKEL come from the germline V gene (reference sequence).